This T cell receptor (beta chain) was observed in a study of T cell responses to AZD1222 COVID-19 vaccine. This clone was picked up a small number of times. Its antigen is unidentified. Study findings and constraints: Across the whole spike, CD4 TCRs peaked at regions 160-218 and 743-854. Mostly white British, mostly female donors; authors suggested clonal diversity may be underestimated. Baseline testing showed seropositivity in only a handful of AZD1222 recipients.

Second doses were pooled across both intervals (about 4 or about 12 weeks). This table comes from immunoSEQ multiplex PCR, and its TCRdb copy is limited to in-frame clones, with some not included. The table has almost 70,000 clones, 80% seen once; the top ten hold over 11%. The specimen was peripheral blood, collected 28 days after the second AZD1222 dose. This receptor was obtained from an adult who received the AZD1222 COVID-19 vaccine.

CDR3 protein: CASSPGPVGRNQPQHF. CDR3 nucleotides: TGTGCCAGCAGTCCGGGACCGGTAGGAAGAAATCAGCCCCAGCATTTT. The chain combines TRBV6-2 or TRBV6-3 with TRBJ1-5; TRBD1 is a possible D gene (5 bases). The CDR3 totals 16 residues. V was trimmed by 5 bases and J by 4 bases, leaving 18 bases between them. Germline lookup yields CDR1 MNHEY and CDR2 SVGEGT.